One and the same sample provided the 16 T cell receptor beta chains below, sequenced in a study of identical twins. TCRdb called the 5' RACE reads again in MiXCR, with one record for every CDR3 protein. The repertoire includes 540,000 or so distinct CDR3 sequences, about 20% of them detected once, and 0.48% sits in the top ten. This same sample was also part of a study on yellow fever vaccine responses in identical twins.

The specimen was CD4+ T cells sorted from blood. These receptors came from a woman aged 18-29 years in good health.

The chain combines TRBV29-1 with TRBJ2-7; a weak D match, TRBD1 (6 bases). The CDR3 is 12 residues long. Per the germline V gene, CDR1 is SQVTM and CDR2 is ANQGSEA. Trimming took off 6 bases at V and 2 bases at J, with 11 bases between the two ends. CDR3 coding DNA: TGCAGCGTAGCGACAGGAACCTACGAGCAGTACTTC. Its protein is CSVATGTYEQYF.

The J gene is TRBJ2-3, the V gene TRBV7-2; no reliable D call. This CDR3 is built from 13 residues. The germline gives CDR1 SGHTA, CDR2 FQGNSA. V lost 5 bases and J lost 4, with 10 bases in between. The CDR3: CASSRDWADTQYF. The CDR3 nucleotides are TGTGCCAGCAGCCGTGACTGGGCAGATACGCAGTATTTT.

The rearrangement links TRBV10-3 to TRBJ2-2, with D unclear. The CDR3 is 11 amino acids. Looked up from germline, CDR1 is ENHRY and CDR2 is SYGVKD. Trimming took 7 bases from V and 5 from J, leaving 5 bases between them. CDR3 DNA: TGTGCCATCAAGAAAACCGGGGAGCTGTTTTTT. It translates to CAIKKTGELFF.

This clonotype was picked up a small number of times. The rearrangement links TRBV4-2 to TRBJ1-2, with D possibly TRBD1 on 6 matching bases. Per germline, CDR1 LGHNA and CDR2 YNFKEQ. The V and J ends lost 1 base and 1 base respectively, with 10 bases between them. The CDR3 covers 15 residues. For the CDR3, the DNA is TGTGCCAGCAGCCAAGTAGCAGGGGTTAACTATGGCTACACCTTC. Encoded protein: CASSQVAGVNYGYTF.

This chain connects TRBV20-1 to TRBJ2-3; either TRBD1 or TRBD2 may supply D (5 bases each). The CDR3 runs 13 residues. V shed 5 bases and J shed 2 bases, with 11 bases lying between them. Germline CDR1 reads DFQATT; CDR2 reads SNEGSKA (reference sequence). The CDR3 nucleotides are TGCAGTGCTTCCCGGGACCCCACAGATACGCAGTATTTT. This gives the protein CSASRDPTDTQYF.

This clonotype was seen more than once but under ten times. Written as DNA, the CDR3 is TGCAGTGCTAGAGATATTCTAGCGGGAGTCGCGTACAATGAGCAGTTCTTC. Protein: CSARDILAGVAYNEQFF. The rearrangement uses TRBV20-1 and TRBJ2-1, with 10 bases matching TRBD2. Germline V lookup: CDR1 DFQATT, CDR2 SNEGSKA (reference sequence). The CDR3 has 17 amino acids. V shed 0 bases and J 4 bases; nucleotides not matched to a gene: 9.

The CDR3: CASRPREPDTQYF. The CDR3 nucleotides read TGTGCCAGCCGTCCCAGGGAGCCAGATACGCAGTATTTT. The J gene is TRBJ2-3, the V gene TRBV2, with D perhaps assigned TRBD1 or TRBD2 (5 bases each). CDR3 length equals 13 residues. Germline V gives CDR1 SNHLY, CDR2 FYNNEI. Trimming removed 8 bases from V and 4 bases from J, with 13 bases in between. The full variable domain, with the rest looked up from reference TRBV2 and TRBJ2-3, is EPEVTQTPSHQVTQMGQEVILRCVPISNHLYFYWYRQILGQKVEFLVSFYNNEISEKSEIFDDQFSVERPDGSNFTLKIRSTKLEDSAMYFCASRPREPDTQYFGPGTRLTVL.

The genes are TRBV11-3 and TRBJ2-1; 7 bases fit TRBD1. Germline V gene lookup returns CDR1 SGHNT and CDR2 YENEEA. V lost 5 bases, J lost 9 bases, and 7 bases stayed unmatched. This CDR3 has 13 amino acids. The CDR3 spells CASSPRGLGEQFF. The CDR3, as DNA: TGTGCCAGCAGCCCCAGGGGGTTGGGTGAGCAGTTCTTC.

This sequence joins TRBV12-3 or TRBV12-4 and TRBJ1-2; D ambiguous. The CDR3 extends over 13 amino acids. V was clipped by 6 bases and J by 5 bases, with 13 bases between them. The CDR3 coding sequence is TGTGCCAGCAGCCCAGACACAAGATATGGCTACACCTTC. This encodes CASSPDTRYGYTF.

This chain links TRBV4-2 with TRBJ2-1, with 16 bases identical to TRBD2. J gave up 7 bases and V 2 bases, and 11 bases lay outside the gene matches. Germline-derived CDR1 and CDR2 are LGHNA and YNFKEQ. This CDR3 spans 19 amino acids. In nucleotides, the CDR3 is TGTGCCAGCAGCCAAAAAAACCCCGGGACTAGCGGGGGGGCAAATGAGCAGTTCTTC. This codes for CASSQKNPGTSGGANEQFF.

The chain carries TRBV3-1 and TRBJ2-6, with 7 bases that match TRBD1. J gave up 2 bases and V 5 bases, and 3 bases lay outside the gene matches. CDR1 is LGHDT and CDR2 is YNNKEL in the germline V gene (reference sequence). The CDR3 runs to 15 residues. CDR3 in DNA: TGTGCCAGCAGCTCCGGGACAGCTGGGGCCAACGTCCTGACTTTC. Translating gives CASSSGTAGANVLTF.

This chain joins TRBV20-1 and TRBJ2-7; no clear D gene. Germline assignment: CDR1 DFQATT and CDR2 SNEGSKA (reference sequence). This CDR3 is built from 16 residues. Trimming stripped 4 bases from V and 0 bases from J, with 19 bases between. The CDR3 coding sequence is TGCAGTGCTATCAGGTGGCAGCCACCGAGCTCCTACGAGCAGTACGTC. Translation: CSAIRWQPPSSYEQYV.

This clonotype was seen only a few times. The rearrangement links TRBV21-1 to TRBJ2-7; the table's TRBD1 call for D was not verified on the DNA. TRBV21-1 is marked as a pseudogene. The CDR3 is 15 amino acids. The DNA of the CDR3 is TGTGCCAGCAGCTGCCCGGGGGGACAGGTGTACGAGCAGTACGTC. Translated, it gives CASSCPGGQVYEQYV.

The chain carries TRBV5-1 and TRBJ1-2, with 8 nucleotides matching TRBD1. Germline V gene data show CDR1 as SGHRS and CDR2 as YFSETQ. This CDR3 spans 12 amino acids. V lost 4 bases to trimming and J lost 8 bases; unmatched junction nucleotides: 4. The CDR3 nucleotides are TGCGCCAGCAGCACGGACAGGGCGGGCTACACCTTC. Translation: CASSTDRAGYTF.

V is TRBV12-3 or TRBV12-4 and J is TRBJ1-1; D is perhaps TRBD1 (6 bases). V lost 0 bases to trimming and J lost 11 bases, with 13 bases between them. This CDR3 is built from 13 residues. The CDR3 DNA follows: TGTGCCAGCAGTTTAGCGCGGGGGGCGCGGGCTTTCTTT. Its translation is CASSLARGARAFF.

In its sample, this clonotype was seen many times. The rearrangement links TRBV10-3 to TRBJ2-7, with 8 bases lining up with TRBD2. V lost 11 bases and J lost 2; bases outside the gene matches: 2. CDR3 size: 11 residues. The germline V gene has CDR1 ENHRY and CDR2 SYGVKD. CDR3 sequence (DNA): TGTGCCTCGGGGGGGGCCTACGAGCAGTACTTC. This encodes CASGGAYEQYF.